This T cell receptor (beta chain) comes out of a study of cytomegalovirus exposure and HLA in healthy donors. PCR involved 60 Vbeta and 13 Jbeta primers. TCRdb's copy holds only in-frame clones and misses some; the assay was immunoSEQ multiplex PCR. The sample shows more than 75,000 clones, and just over 15% sits with its ten largest clones. The TCR was taken from a man in his fifties or sixties in good health and CMV-seropositive. Sequences were obtained from PBMCs.

The CDR3 is CAWSVNRVTPEAFF. The CDR3 DNA follows: TGTGCCTGGAGTGTCAACAGGGTAACACCTGAAGCTTTCTTT. The rearrangement links TRBV30 to TRBJ1-1, with D maybe TRBD1 (6 bases). V gave up 0 bases and J gave up 6 bases, with 14 bases separating them. The CDR3 contains 14 residues. Germline CDR1 and CDR2: GTSNPN and SVGIG (reference sequence).